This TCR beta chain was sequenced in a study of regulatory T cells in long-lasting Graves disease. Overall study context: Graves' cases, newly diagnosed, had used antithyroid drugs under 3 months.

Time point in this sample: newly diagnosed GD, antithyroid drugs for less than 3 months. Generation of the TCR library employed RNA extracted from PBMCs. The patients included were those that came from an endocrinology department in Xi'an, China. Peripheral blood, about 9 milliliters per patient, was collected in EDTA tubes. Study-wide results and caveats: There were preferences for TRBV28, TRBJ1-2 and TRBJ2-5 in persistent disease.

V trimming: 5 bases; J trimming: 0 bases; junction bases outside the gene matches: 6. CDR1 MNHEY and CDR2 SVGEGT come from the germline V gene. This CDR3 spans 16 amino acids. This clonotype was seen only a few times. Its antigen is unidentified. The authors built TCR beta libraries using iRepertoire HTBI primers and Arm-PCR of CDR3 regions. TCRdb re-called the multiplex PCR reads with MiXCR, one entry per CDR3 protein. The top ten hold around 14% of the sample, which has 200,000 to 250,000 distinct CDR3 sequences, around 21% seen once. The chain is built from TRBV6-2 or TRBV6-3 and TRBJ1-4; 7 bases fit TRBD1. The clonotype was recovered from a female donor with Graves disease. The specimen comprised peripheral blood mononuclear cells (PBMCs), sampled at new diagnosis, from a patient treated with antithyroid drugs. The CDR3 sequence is CASSEGQAATNEKLFF. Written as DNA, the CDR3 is TGTGCCAGCAGTGAAGGACAGGCGGCAACTAATGAAAAACTGTTTTTT.